This entry describes one T cell receptor beta chain. Its antigen is undetermined. The germline V gene has CDR1 SGHRS and CDR2 YFSETQ. The CDR3 runs to 14 residues. Per donor there was one draw, yielding a blood sample of roughly 2.3 ml. This sample is part of a study of monozygotic twins with inflammatory bowel disease. Through template switching, UMIs that included a 6-nucleotide sample barcode were added. TCRalpha along with TCRbeta cDNA was subjected to two nested PCRs lasting roughly 15 and 9 cycles. With the 5' RACE reads reprocessed, TCRdb shows one record per CDR3 protein and no DNA. The sample features 70,000 to 95,000 distinct CDR3 sequences, with approximately 7.4% in its top ten. General study results and limits: It was not supported that a single strong signal or clonotype was associated with IBD.

The material sequenced was blood. This chain links TRBV5-1 with TRBJ2-7. The sequence came from a human donor with ulcerative colitis or Crohn's disease, or a healthy co-twin of an affected twin (not recorded which). The CDR3 here is CASSMLPSSYEQYF.